This entry lists 27 T cell receptor beta chains sequenced from one sample in a study of T-cell memory formation after mild COVID-19. MiXCR, run by TCRdb on the 5' RACE reads, gives a single entry per CDR3 protein. Among about 160,000 distinct CDR3 sequences, around 30% were seen once, and the ten largest hold 9.5% to 15%. What was sequenced was PBMCs or a T cell subset sorted from them (not recorded which). These receptor sequences come from an adult woman who had mild COVID-19 (a few samples of this study predate the infection). Cell type and time point are not known.

The rearrangement uses TRBV20-1 and TRBJ1-5, with D possibly matching TRBD1 (5 bases). CDR3 length equals 14 residues. Germline V gene lookup returns CDR1 DFQATT and CDR2 SNEGSKA (reference sequence). V lost 3 bases, J lost 2 bases, and 11 bases lay in between. CDR3 loop: CSARGLGGNQPQHF. In DNA form, the CDR3 reads TGCAGTGCTAGGGGCCTAGGGGGCAATCAGCCCCAGCATTTT.

The rearrangement links TRBV20-1 to TRBJ2-1; the match to TRBD1 covers 11 bases. CDR3 length: 14 amino acids. V trimming: 1 base; J trimming: 7 bases; junction bases outside the gene matches: 3. CDR1 and CDR2 from the germline V gene are DFQATT and SNEGSKA (reference sequence). The CDR3 sequence is CSARGDRGRNEQFF. Written as DNA, the CDR3 is TGCAGTGCTAGAGGGGACAGGGGGAGGAATGAGCAGTTCTTC.

The J gene is TRBJ2-5, the V gene TRBV11-2; 7 nucleotides match TRBD1. The CDR3 has 14 residues. CDR1 SGHAT and CDR2 FQNNGV come from the germline V gene. Trimming removed 6 bases from V and 5 bases from J; junction bases left unmatched: 9. Written as DNA, the CDR3 is TGTGCCAGCAGAAACCGAACAGGGGTGGAGACCCAGTACTTC. Translated: CASRNRTGVETQYF.

The V gene is TRBV7-9, the J gene TRBJ2-1; D remains unclear. Germline CDR1 reads SEHNR; CDR2 reads FQNEAQ (reference sequence). Trimming took 1 base from V and 7 from J, leaving 11 bases between them. CDR3 length: 14 amino acids. CDR3 sequence reads: CASSLEGSTNEQFF. The CDR3 coding sequence is TGTGCCAGCAGCTTAGAAGGTAGTACGAATGAGCAGTTCTTC.

The J gene is TRBJ2-5, the V gene TRBV20-1, with 10 bases that match TRBD1. The CDR3 loop spans 14 amino acids. J was trimmed by 5 bases and V by 6 bases; bases with no gene match: 9. Germline V gene lookup returns CDR1 DFQATT and CDR2 SNEGSKA (reference sequence). The chain's CDR3 is CSAGDRGLIETQYF. The CDR3, as DNA: TGCAGTGCCGGTGACAGGGGGCTTATCGAGACCCAGTACTTC.

The CDR3 nucleotides read TGTGCCAGCAGCGTATCTTACGGGACAGGGTTAGGCAATGAGCAGTTCTTC. It is translated as CASSVSYGTGLGNEQFF. The V gene is TRBV9, the J gene TRBJ2-1; 9 positions match TRBD1. J was trimmed by 6 bases and V by 1 base; bases with no gene match: 11. The V gene's germline CDR1 is SGDLS and CDR2 YYNGEE. The length of the CDR3 is 17 residues. The full variable domain, in which reference TRBV9 and TRBJ2-1 provide the parts outside the CDR3, is DSGVTQTPKHLITATGQRVTLRCSPRSGDLSVYWYQQSLDQGLQFLIQYYNGEERAKGNILERFSAQQFPDLHSELNLSSLELGDSALYFCASSVSYGTGLGNEQFFGPGTRLTVL.

The V call is TRBV7-6, the J call TRBJ1-2; 8 bases line up with TRBD1. Unmatched junction bases numbered 5, after V lost 5 bases and J lost 3 bases. The CDR3 runs 14 residues. Germline V gives CDR1 SGHVS, CDR2 FNYEAQ. The CDR3 reads CASSPGQAYYGYTF. The CDR3 bases are TGTGCCAGCAGCCCGGGACAGGCCTACTATGGCTACACCTTC.

This clonotype appeared a few times. J is TRBJ1-5 and V is TRBV20-1; D ambiguous. CDR3 length: 14 residues. Germline-derived CDR1 and CDR2 are DFQATT and SNEGSKA (reference sequence). Between the trimmed V and J ends, which lost 0 bases and 5 bases, there was a span of 11 bases. CDR3 amino acids: CSARDPREDQPQHF. The CDR3 DNA follows: TGCAGTGCTAGAGATCCGAGGGAGGATCAGCCCCAGCATTTT.

The chain links TRBV7-3 to TRBJ2-1, with D uncertain. The germline gives CDR1 SGHTA, CDR2 FQGTGA. V lost 5 bases, J lost 10 bases, and 12 bases lay in between. The CDR3 spans 12 residues. The CDR3 here is CASSATLGEQFF. The CDR3, as DNA: TGTGCCAGCAGCGCCACCCTGGGCGAGCAGTTCTTC.

About this clonotype itself: At one boundary the junction diverges from the germline segment, which might be a read error. The V and J genes are TRBV19 and TRBJ2-7; D ambiguous. The CDR3 runs 15 residues. Germline CDR1 and CDR2: LNHDA and SQIVND (reference sequence). CDR3 protein: CAGSIDRNFAYEQYF. As DNA, the CDR3 is TGTGCCGGTAGTATAGATCGGAATTTCGCCTACGAGCAGTACTTC. Complete variable domain (other parts from reference TRBV19 and TRBJ2-7): DGGITQSPKYLFRKEGQNVTLSCEQNLNHDAMYWYRQDPGQGLRLIYYSQIVNDFQKGDIAEGYSVSREKKESFPLTVTSAQKNPTAFYLCAGSIDRNFAYEQYFGPGTRLTVT.

In its sample, this clonotype was seen a few times. This rearrangement joins TRBV20-1 to TRBJ2-3; the match to TRBD1 covers 9 bases. Germline assignment: CDR1 DFQATT and CDR2 SNEGSKA (reference sequence). The CDR3 is made up of 15 amino acids. With 2 bases clipped from V and 3 bases from J, the junction kept 6 bases outside the gene matches. Here the CDR3 reads CSARTDRGKTDTQYF. In DNA, the CDR3 is TGCAGTGCTAGAACAGACAGGGGGAAAACAGATACGCAGTATTTT.

The rearrangement links TRBV4-2 to TRBJ2-5; 7 bases map to TRBD1. The trim removed 1 base at V and 2 bases at J, leaving 4 bases unmatched. The CDR3 covers 15 residues. CDR1 LGHNA and CDR2 YNFKEQ come from the germline V gene. The CDR3: CASSQGDRDQETQYF. In DNA form, the CDR3 reads TGTGCCAGCAGCCAAGGCGACAGGGATCAAGAGACCCAGTACTTC.

The gene calls are TRBV7-3 and TRBJ2-2; 9 positions agree with TRBD2. The CDR3 is 16 residues long. The V gene end was trimmed by 4 bases and the J gene end by 5 bases; junction bases not matched to a gene: 8. Per germline, CDR1 SGHTA and CDR2 FQGTGA. The CDR3 DNA reads TGTGCCAGCAGCTCGACTAGCGGATCCCAAACCGGGGAGCTGTTTTTT. The encoded protein is CASSSTSGSQTGELFF.

This clonotype appeared a few times. The chain has TRBV5-5 and TRBJ2-7; TRBD1 matches 7 bases. V shed 4 bases and J 7 bases; nucleotides not matched to a gene: 14. CDR3 length equals 15 residues. In germline, CDR1 is SGHKS, CDR2 YYEKEE (reference sequence). The CDR3 reads CASSRAGTDNPEQYF. CDR3 nucleotides: TGTGCCAGCAGCCGGGCCGGGACAGACAATCCGGAGCAGTACTTC.

This clonotype was observed a handful of times. The DNA for the CDR3 is TGTGCCAGCAGCTTAACTACGATGAATCAGCCCCAGCATTTT. Translation gives CASSLTTMNQPQHF. The chain combines TRBV7-2 with TRBJ1-5; D not resolved. Looked up from germline, CDR1 is SGHTA and CDR2 is FQGNSA. The V and J ends lost 2 bases and 4 bases respectively, with 9 bases between them. The CDR3 extends over 14 amino acids.

This clonotype has just a few counts. The chain recombines TRBV11-2 with TRBJ2-1; the D call may be TRBD1 or TRBD2 (5 bases each). This CDR3 comprises 15 residues. Trimming took off 2 bases at V and 8 bases at J, with 16 bases between the two ends. Germline V CDR1 and CDR2: SGHAT, FQNNGV. The CDR3 protein is CASSLIGGVGDEQFF. Here the CDR3 DNA reads TGTGCCAGCAGCTTAATTGGGGGAGTGGGCGATGAGCAGTTCTTC.

The CDR3 is CASSSERGDEKLFF. The CDR3 DNA follows: TGTGCCAGCAGTTCCGAGAGGGGTGATGAAAAACTGTTTTTT. J is TRBJ1-4 and V is TRBV12-3 or TRBV12-4, with a tentative D call TRBD1 (5 bases). The CDR3 is 14 amino acids. Trimming left V 4 bases short and J 6 bases short, with 12 bases between.

The table lists this clonotype with a few counts. This chain joins TRBV7-9 and TRBJ1-2; D remains ambiguous. V was shortened by 5 bases and J by 4 bases, with 17 bases between the two germline ends. The length of the CDR3 is 15 residues. The germline gives CDR1 SEHNR, CDR2 FQNEAQ (reference sequence). The DNA of the CDR3 is TGTGCCAGCAGCCCCCCGTGGCGGCTTGGCTATGGCTACACCTTC. Residues: CASSPPWRLGYGYTF.

This clonotype was counted only a few times. The chain combines TRBV3-1 with TRBJ2-1; 12 nucleotides match TRBD2. Germline lookup yields CDR1 LGHDT and CDR2 YNNKEL (reference sequence). V was clipped by 0 bases and J by 7 bases; unmatched bases: 4. There are 16 residues in the CDR3. The CDR3: CASSQETSGRENEQFF. CDR3 nucleotide sequence: TGTGCCAGCAGCCAAGAGACTAGCGGGAGAGAAAATGAGCAGTTCTTC.

The chain links TRBV2 to TRBJ2-1; tentatively, D is TRBD2 (5 bases). With 7 bases removed from V and 7 bases from J, the gap between germline ends came to 14 bases. This CDR3 contains 13 residues. Germline assignment: CDR1 SNHLY and CDR2 FYNNEI. The chain's CDR3 is CASKRARGNEQFF. The CDR3 bases are TGTGCCAGCAAGCGAGCACGCGGGAATGAGCAGTTCTTC.

This chain uses TRBV4-1 with TRBJ1-5; the D gene is possibly TRBD1 (5 bases). Germline CDR1 reads MGHRA; CDR2 reads YSYEKL. The CDR3 is made up of 15 amino acids. V was clipped by 0 bases and J by 7 bases, with 13 bases between them. The CDR3 sequence is CASSQDSGGGQPQHF. In nucleotides, the CDR3 is TGCGCCAGCAGCCAAGATTCCGGGGGAGGGCAGCCCCAGCATTTT.

This clonotype was seen more than once but under ten times. The chain joins TRBV20-1 to TRBJ2-3; the D is unclear. V lost 5 bases and J lost 6, with 15 bases in between. Germline loops: CDR1 DFQATT, CDR2 SNEGSKA (reference sequence). The CDR3 has 13 residues. CDR3 sequence: CSADPRGTDTQYF. As DNA, the CDR3 is TGCAGTGCTGACCCGCGTGGAACGGATACGCAGTATTTT.

Here the CDR3 DNA reads TGTGCCAGCAGAGGGAGTGGGTGGGATGAGCAGTTCTTC. It codes for CASRGSGWDEQFF. The genes are TRBV12-3 or TRBV12-4 and TRBJ2-1, with TRBD2 as a possible D gene (5 bases). Trimming removed 6 bases from V and 8 bases from J, with 14 bases in between. The CDR3 is 13 amino acids.

As regards this clonotype: The junction and the germline gene differ at one end; a read error may be behind it. The J gene is TRBJ2-7, the V gene TRBV7-9, with 7 bases fitting TRBD2. Germline-derived CDR1 and CDR2 are SEHNR and FQNEAQ (reference sequence). The CDR3 length is 15 residues. The CDR3 DNA follows: TGTGCCAGCCGCTTAGCAGCGGGGCGATCCTACGAGCAGTACTTC. Protein product: CASRLAAGRSYEQYF.

This clonotype was seen only a few times. This rearrangement joins TRBV19 to TRBJ1-5, with D unresolved. The germline V gene has CDR1 LNHDA and CDR2 SQIVND (reference sequence). The CDR3 has 14 amino acids. Trimming shortened V by 3 bases and J by 7 bases, and 13 bases separated the two germline ends. CDR3 sequence: CASSIAAGNQPQHF. The DNA for the CDR3 is TGTGCCAGTAGTATTGCGGCGGGGAACCAGCCCCAGCATTTT.

V gene TRBV2 combines with J gene TRBJ2-3; 7 nucleotides match TRBD2. Germline lookup yields CDR1 SNHLY and CDR2 FYNNEI. The CDR3 has 19 amino acids. V shed 0 bases, J shed 2 bases, and the junction held 14 bases outside the gene matches. CDR3: CASSEASPLTGGYTDTQYF. The CDR3 nucleotides are TGTGCCAGCAGTGAAGCAAGCCCTCTAACGGGAGGCTACACAGATACGCAGTATTTT.

The V gene is TRBV12-3 or TRBV12-4, the J gene TRBJ2-7; 7 positions agree with TRBD1. CDR3 size: 15 residues. Trimming removed 7 bases from V and 0 bases from J; junction bases left unmatched: 9. This chain's CDR3 is CASTRDSFSSYEQYF. The CDR3 nucleotides are TGTGCCAGCACTAGGGACAGCTTCAGCTCCTACGAGCAGTACTTC.